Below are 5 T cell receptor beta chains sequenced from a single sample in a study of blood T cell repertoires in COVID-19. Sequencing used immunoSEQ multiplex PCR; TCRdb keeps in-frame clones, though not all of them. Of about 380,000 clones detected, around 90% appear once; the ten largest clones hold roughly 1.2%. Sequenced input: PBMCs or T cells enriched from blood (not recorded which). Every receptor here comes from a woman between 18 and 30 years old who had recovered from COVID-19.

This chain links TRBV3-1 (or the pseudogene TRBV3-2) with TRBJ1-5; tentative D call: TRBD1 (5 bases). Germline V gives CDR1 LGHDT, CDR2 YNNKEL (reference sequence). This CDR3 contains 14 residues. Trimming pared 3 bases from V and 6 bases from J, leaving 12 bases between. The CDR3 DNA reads TGTGCCAGCAGCCATTTCAGGGATGGTCAGCCCCAGCATTTT. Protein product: CASSHFRDGQPQHF.

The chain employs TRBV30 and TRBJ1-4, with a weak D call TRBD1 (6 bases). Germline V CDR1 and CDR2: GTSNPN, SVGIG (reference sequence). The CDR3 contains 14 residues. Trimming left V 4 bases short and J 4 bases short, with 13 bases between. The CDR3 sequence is CAWKDRLINEKLFF. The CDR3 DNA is TGTGCCTGGAAGGACAGACTAATTAATGAAAAACTGTTTTTT.

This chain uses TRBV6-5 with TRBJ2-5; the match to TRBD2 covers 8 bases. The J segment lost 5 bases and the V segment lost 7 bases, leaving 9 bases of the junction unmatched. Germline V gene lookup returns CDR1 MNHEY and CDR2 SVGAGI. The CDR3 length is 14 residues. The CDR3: CASTLAGLGETQYF. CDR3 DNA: TGTGCCAGCACCTTAGCGGGACTTGGGGAGACCCAGTACTTC.

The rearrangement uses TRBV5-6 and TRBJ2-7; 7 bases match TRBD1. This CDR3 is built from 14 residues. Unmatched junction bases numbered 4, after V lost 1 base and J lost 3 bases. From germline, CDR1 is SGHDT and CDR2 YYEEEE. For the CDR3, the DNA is TGTGCCAGCAGCTTGTACGGGACAGTCTACGAGCAGTACTTC. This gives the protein CASSLYGTVYEQYF.

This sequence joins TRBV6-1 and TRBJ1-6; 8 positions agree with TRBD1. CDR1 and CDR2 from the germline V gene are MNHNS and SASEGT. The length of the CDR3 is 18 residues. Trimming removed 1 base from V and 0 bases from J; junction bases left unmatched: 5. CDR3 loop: CASSEERDRISYNSPLHF. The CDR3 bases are TGTGCCAGCAGTGAAGAACGGGACAGGATCTCCTATAATTCACCCCTCCACTTT.